Sequencing of this T cell receptor beta chain was carried out in a study of cytomegalovirus exposure and HLA in healthy donors listed by TCRdb under 2017. For the wider study: In an earlier analysis of roughly 590 of the donors, less than 350 Gb of sequence data and some 120 million unique TCR beta sequences from about 180 million T cells were reported. Rather than drawing on any new phenotypic data, the later analysis identified candidate immune exposures from TCR beta sequences and the way those sequences occurred across donors. A later analysis re-analyzed previously published TCR beta repertoires from hundreds of donors and added high-resolution HLA genotyping to study TCR occurrence patterns. HLA typing covered class I and class II loci at four-digit resolution. An earlier analysis of fewer than 750 of the donors used high-throughput TCR beta sequencing to judge whether each TCR beta V gene segment behaved as functional or pseudogenic. The study combined high-throughput TCR immunosequencing, statistical association of individual TCRs with disease status, and machine learning to predict cytomegalovirus infection status. The T cell repertoires of some 700 subjects were profiled by immunosequencing and related to cytomegalovirus serostatus. Besides the first cohort of roughly 700 subjects, a separate validation cohort made up of 120 different subjects was used. Across approximately 400 genotyped donors of the cohort, an average of roughly 230,000 unique TCR beta nucleotide sequences per donor were sequenced, and 15% to 20% of those sequences were non-productive. Alongside the repertoire data, information on donor age, sex, ethnicity and CMV serostatus was compiled. An early release covering more than 500 HLA-typed donors comprised 250 to 350 gigabases of sequencing data and around 80 million unique TCR sequences. The aim of the study was to test whether cataloging public T cell receptors could identify signatures of past pathogen exposure. All discovery cohort repertoires had been generated on a single sequencing platform. Among the approximately 400 genotyped donors, under 90% belonged to the genetic ancestry cluster associated with self-reported Caucasian donors. Typing coverage differed by locus: A, B, C, DRB1 and DQB1 were typed in about 629-640 donors, DQA1 in approximately 520, DPA1 in approximately 600, and DPB1 in roughly 470. Roughly five DR-DQ haplotypes were treated as single units for association and clustering because of strong linkage in the cohort. A later genetic analysis used genome-wide SNP genotypes for about 65% of the roughly 670 donors, treating that subset as a discovery cohort.

Study-wide findings and limitations: Specific HLA alleles were associated with roughly 16,000 TCR beta sequences at a false discovery rate of 0.05 in a later analysis. The cohort was sequenced for TCR beta chains only, and without alpha or paired-chain data the features that could be detected were limited. In a later analysis, several top co-occurrence clusters were reported to appear linked to parvovirus B19, influenza, CMV and Epstein-Barr virus. A further reported finding was that TCR beta sequences accurately predicted the HLA-A and HLA-B alleles for most subjects in the first cohort. According to a later genetic analysis, donors in an Asian-associated ancestry cluster had fewer N-insertions in productive TCRs than the approximately 630-donor mean. The only immune exposure information available for the cohort was CMV serostatus. A later analysis found that HLA-associated TCR beta chains were more clonally expanded and had lower generation probabilities than equally common non-associated chains. It was suggested by the authors that the approach could potentially be generalized to other disease states and immunological phenotypes. Some IMGT-functional V segments, including TRBV6-2 and TRBV6-3, could not be told apart with the 87-base-pair reads, so those segments were excluded. Because some donors lacked HLA typing at each locus, the association tests relied only on the typed subset. Most TCR sequences were observed very rarely across donors, whereas some public TCRs were present in many individuals. A few of the identified cytomegalovirus-associated TCR beta chains were confirmed in vitro to be specific for cytomegalovirus antigens. A later genetic analysis associated a missense DCLRE1C variant with V-gene and J-gene trimming of TCR beta chains, and an independent cohort replicated the association. When HLA alleles, especially DR and DQ, strongly co-occurred, TCR associations were difficult to assign to individual alleles. In an earlier analysis of approximately 600 of the donors, most TCR beta V segments were observed in productive rearrangements about 87% or about 30% of the time, broadly matching IMGT annotations. Cytomegalovirus status was reported to be diagnosed by the classifier with high specificity and sensitivity in both the original and validation cohorts. Sequencing depth was assumed to be roughly uniform across donors in the presence/absence analyses, though that assumption may not hold. The study listed approximately 150 TCR beta chains as associated with cytomegalovirus. Seventeen rarely observed V segments, including chromosome 9 orphons, were excluded from the earlier analysis of some 590 of the donors because counts were too low. Correlated functional status among segregating V segments might be attributable to linkage disequilibrium, but an unknown experimental factor could not be ruled out. The sequencing pipeline was judged likely to have produced a cluster of highly shared sequence variants as a technical artifact. A later analysis found that TCR association rates varied across HLA loci, with DRB1 alleles showing the most associated TCRs and HLA-C alleles the fewest. A later analysis found that most CMV-associated TCR beta chains appeared HLA-restricted, with HLA associations seemingly driven largely by CMV exposure.

Including the terminal cysteine and phenylalanine, the CDR3 comprises 15 residues. The DNA shown is the 45-base CDR3, in frame from base 1. V trim: 0 bases; J trim: 8 bases; unmatched bases: 6. CDR1 and CDR2, per the germline V gene, are SGHVS and FNYEAQ. Of note for this clone: The antigen it binds to is not known. Per-base quality was not reported, and no clone a single base away is much larger than it.

Library prep was done by the immunoSEQ multiplex PCR assay. For the multiplex PCR, a mixture combining 60 forward primers for TCR Vbeta segments and 13 reverse primers for TCR Jbeta segments was used. A multiplex PCR assay on genomic DNA amplified the CDR3 region of rearranged TCR beta genes. Amplified TCR beta libraries were sequenced as 87-base-pair reads on the Illumina HiSeq System. The source study handled its data this way. A later analysis counted about 82 million unique TCR beta chains across the 670 or so repertoires, and roughly 9.9 million of these chains were shared by at least two donors. Raw reads were error-corrected and collapsed into unique sequences with a nearest-neighbor algorithm that merged closely related sequences to remove PCR and sequencing errors. CDR3 sequences were aligned to IMGT reference sequences to assign V, D and J gene segments. For a sequence to be retained, at least a six-nucleotide match to both a V gene segment and a J gene segment was required. Rearrangements were called productive when the CDR3 lacked stop codons and stayed in frame with V and J; all others were non-productive. Following IMGT convention, CDR3 was defined as the stretch from the second conserved V-encoded cysteine up to the conserved J-encoded phenylalanine. Sequences without an unambiguous match to a single V gene segment were excluded from the earlier analysis of approximately 600 of the donors. An earlier analysis of fewer than 750 of the donors classified V segments as functional when productive rearrangements were above 56.7% and as segregating when the standard deviation between donors was above 5%. To diagnose cytomegalovirus status from the catalog of TCR beta chain sequences, a statistical classification framework was built. In a later analysis, TCR nucleotide sequences were compared against IMGT/GENE-DB human TR gene sequences so that V and J genes could be assigned. The TCRdist pipeline was used in a later analysis to assign CDR3 sequences and most-parsimonious VDJ recombination scenarios. In a later analysis, each TCR beta chain was defined by its CDR3 amino acid sequence together with its V-gene family, and reads lacking a unique V-gene family were excluded. To address suspected cross-contamination and a sequencing artifact, a later analysis removed roughly 640 highly shared, low-generation-probability nucleotide sequences. For each public chain, a later analysis derived a clonal expansion index from normalized ranks of inferred template counts within each repertoire. Generation probabilities in a later analysis came from a VDJ recombination model fitted to out-of-frame rearrangements, and those results were checked against IGoR. In a later analysis, hypergeometric tests were used to score TCR-TCR, TCR-HLA and TCR-CMV co-occurrence, with a repertoire-size bias correction applied to TCR pairs. To estimate false discovery rates, a later analysis permuted the HLA or CMV assignments 20 times. In a later analysis, co-occurring TCRs were grouped using DBSCAN, and TCRdist sequence similarity was added for clustering within HLA-allele-positive subsets. For co-occurrence clustering, repertoires with fewer than 30,000 or more than 120,000 public chains were excluded, along with a handful of repertoires with anomalous nucleotide sharing. The source is immuneACCESS, and TCRdb retained only in-frame sequences with V and J called. Part of the clones is not carried over; for the studies checked, unresolved V genes explain less than half of this, and the remainder is unexplained. D and trimming were read from the DNA, whereas the V and J calls and clone size are those reported in that table. The sample includes 150,000 to 200,000 clones, with around four fifths observed a single time. The top ten hold around 1.5% of the sample.

In total, roughly 670 healthy bone marrow donors made up the cohort. At the time of sampling, every cohort member was nominally healthy, though immune exposures that went unrecorded were likely present. The donor was CMV seronegative and was included in the group of a few hundred seronegative cohort members. A peripheral blood sample was provided by each donor, and peripheral blood mononuclear cells were used for TCR beta sequencing. The Qiagen DNeasy Blood Extraction Kit was used to extract genomic DNA from the blood cell samples. The chain links TRBV7-6 with TRBJ2-3, and 9 junctional nucleotides match TRBD1. Sequencing was performed on PBMCs. The sequence was collected from a woman aged 25 to 39 in good health and CMV-seronegative. The sequence in DNA is TGTGCCAGCAGCTTAGCCGGGACAGGGCCCCTTACGCAGTATTTT. It encodes CASSLAGTGPLTQYF.